These 31 T cell receptor beta chains share one sample of origin, sequenced in a study of early T cells in non-severe SARS-CoV-2 infection. TCRdb re-derived calls from the 5' RACE reads in MiXCR, one entry per CDR3 protein. The profile covers fewer than 100,000 distinct CDR3 sequences, with about 12% appearing a single time and approximately 2.3% taken by the ten largest. Material for sequencing was whole blood. These receptors came from an adult who was a healthcare worker with PCR-confirmed SARS-CoV-2 infection or an uninfected control (not recorded which).

This clonotype was observed many times. This chain joins TRBV20-1 and TRBJ2-7, with 9 positions matching TRBD2. The CDR3 consists of 18 residues. Trimming cost V 5 bases and J 3 bases; bases outside gene matches: 20. Germline lookup yields CDR1 DFQATT and CDR2 SNEGSKA (reference sequence). CDR3 region: CSAPPGGSGGDRFYEQYF. The CDR3, as DNA: TGCAGTGCTCCCCCCGGGGGTAGCGGGGGAGACCGCTTCTACGAGCAGTACTTC.

This clonotype was detected a few times. The chain carries TRBV19 and TRBJ1-2, with no clear D. The V and J ends lost 5 bases and 1 base respectively, with 11 bases between them. This CDR3 spans 14 amino acids. The germline CDR1 and CDR2 sequences are LNHDA and SQIVND (reference sequence). The CDR3 spells CASSPGFVNYGYTF. CDR3 coding DNA: TGTGCCAGTAGTCCGGGTTTTGTTAACTATGGCTACACCTTC.

This clonotype was seen a few times. V is TRBV11-2 and J is TRBJ2-7; D is possibly TRBD1 (5 bases). CDR3 length: 14 residues. Germline V gene data show CDR1 as SGHAT and CDR2 as FQNNGV. Trimming pared 5 bases from V and 1 base from J, leaving 12 bases between. The DNA for the CDR3 is TGTGCCAGCAGCGCTCTCAGGGTGTCCTACGAGCAGTACTTC. This sequence encodes CASSALRVSYEQYF.

In this sample, this clonotype turned up many times. The chain couples TRBV7-2 to TRBJ1-4; D gene unclear. The ends were cut back, 0 bases at V and 4 bases at J, with 6 bases in the middle. Germline CDR1 is SGHTA and CDR2 is FQGNSA. This CDR3 contains 14 residues. The CDR3 DNA follows: TGTGCCAGCAGCTTAGCCGGCTATAATGAAAAACTGTTTTTT. Protein sequence: CASSLAGYNEKLFF.

The V and J genes are TRBV28 and TRBJ1-4, with D maybe TRBD1 (6 bases). V dropped 5 bases and J dropped 11 bases, with 6 bases sitting between them. Germline V gene lookup returns CDR1 MDHEN and CDR2 SYDVKM. The CDR3 is 10 residues long. The CDR3 here is CASSGQKLFF. The CDR3 DNA is TGTGCCAGCAGTGGACAGAAACTGTTTTTT. The complete variable domain, with remaining parts taken from reference TRBV28 and TRBJ1-4, reads DVKVTQSSRYLVKRTGEKVFLECVQDMDHENMFWYRQDPGLGLRLIYFSYDVKMKEKGDIPEGYSVSREKKERFSLILESASTNQTSMYLCASSGQKLFFGSGTQLSVL.

V and J are TRBV7-8 and TRBJ2-4, with 8 bases matching TRBD1. This CDR3 is built from 17 residues. Germline-derived CDR1 and CDR2 are SGHVS and FQNEAQ. V shed 5 bases, J shed 10 bases, and the junction held 19 bases outside the gene matches. The chain's CDR3 is CASSITGTGRRPLIQYF. The CDR3, as DNA: TGTGCCAGCAGCATCACCGGGACAGGCCGACGGCCATTAATTCAGTACTTC. The full variable domain, in which reference TRBV7-8 and TRBJ2-4 provide the parts outside the CDR3, is GAGVSQSPRYKVAKRGQDVALRCDPISGHVSLFWYQQALGQGPEFLTYFQNEAQLDKSGLPSDRFFAERPEGSVSTLKIQRTQQEDSAVYLCASSITGTGRRPLIQYFGAGTRLSVL.

This clonotype was found a few times. This sequence joins TRBV7-9 and TRBJ2-5; 9 bases agree with TRBD1. The CDR3 sequence is 14 residues long. Germline lookup yields CDR1 SEHNR and CDR2 FQNEAQ (reference sequence). V trimming: 6 bases; J trimming: 5 bases; junction bases outside the gene matches: 7. The CDR3 loop is CASSSGQGRETQYF. Here the CDR3 DNA reads TGTGCCAGCAGTTCGGGACAGGGACGGGAGACCCAGTACTTC.

Details on this clonotype: Its ends do not fully match the called genes, so a read error is possible. The J gene is TRBJ2-4, the V gene TRBV24-1; 7 bases align to TRBD1. The germline V gene encodes CDR1 KGHDR and CDR2 SFDVKD. The CDR3 spans 16 residues. CDR3 DNA: TGTGCCACCAGTGATGCAGGGACAGCCGCCAAAAACATTAAGTACTTC. Translating gives CATSDAGTAAKNIKYF.

This clonotype was detected many times. This chain uses TRBV20-1 with TRBJ2-7; 7 nucleotides line up with TRBD1. J was trimmed by 4 bases and V by 6 bases; bases with no gene match: 9. CDR3 length equals 13 residues. Per the germline V gene, CDR1 is DFQATT and CDR2 is SNEGSKA (reference sequence). In nucleotides, the CDR3 is TGCAGTGCCCTGGGACAGATCTCTTACGAGCAGTACTTC. Protein product: CSALGQISYEQYF.

This clonotype showed up just a few times. The rearrangement links TRBV20-1 to TRBJ1-2; D unclear. The V and J ends lost 7 bases and 5 bases respectively, with 11 bases between them. This CDR3 region has 11 residues. Germline assignment: CDR1 DFQATT and CDR2 SNEGSKA (reference sequence). Here the CDR3 DNA reads TGCAGTGTCCCTACAGCATATGGCTACACCTTC. This codes for CSVPTAYGYTF.

The sample holds a few counts of this clonotype. The V gene is TRBV6-5, the J gene TRBJ1-5; 10 positions agree with TRBD1. Germline V gene data show CDR1 as MNHEY and CDR2 as SVGAGI. The length of the CDR3 is 15 residues. The junction had 7 bases not matched to a gene; V was cut back by 5 bases and J by 6 bases. The CDR3 nucleotides are TGTGCCAGCAGTCGGGACAGGGGTGTCACTCAGCCCCAGCATTTT. This sequence encodes CASSRDRGVTQPQHF.

In this sample, this clonotype turned up many times. V is TRBV5-4 and J is TRBJ2-7; TRBD1 matches at 10 bases. Germline loops: CDR1 SGHNT, CDR2 YYREEE (reference sequence). The CDR3 spans 15 residues. J gave up 2 bases and V 0 bases, and 2 bases lay outside the gene matches. The CDR3 DNA follows: TGTGCCAGCAGCTTGGGGGACAGGGGTCCCTACGAGCAGTACTTC. It specifies CASSLGDRGPYEQYF.

This clonotype showed up many times. The chain links TRBV13 to TRBJ2-1; 8 bases match TRBD1. J was trimmed by 5 bases and V by 5 bases; bases with no gene match: 5. This CDR3 has 14 amino acids. The V gene's germline CDR1 is PRHDT and CDR2 FYEKMQ (reference sequence). CDR3: CASSPRQGNNEQFF. Here the CDR3 DNA reads TGTGCCAGCAGCCCTAGACAGGGGAACAATGAGCAGTTCTTC.

The V gene is TRBV6-2 or TRBV6-3, the J gene TRBJ1-4; D may be TRBD1 (6 bases). Germline V gene sequence: CDR1 MNHEY, CDR2 SVGEGT. CDR3 length equals 16 residues. Between the trimmed V and J ends, which lost 1 base and 3 bases, there was a span of 12 bases. The CDR3 DNA follows: TGTGCCAGCAGTTACTACGGGGGCCAACCTAATGAAAAACTGTTTTTT. This gives the protein CASSYYGGQPNEKLFF.

In this sample, this clonotype turned up a few times. V usage is TRBV7-2 and J usage is TRBJ1-1, with D possibly matching TRBD1 (5 bases). Germline V gene lookup returns CDR1 SGHTA and CDR2 FQGNSA. Trimming took 2 bases from V and 6 from J, leaving 13 bases between them. This CDR3 comprises 14 residues. CDR3 loop: CASSLSGEGAEAFF. CDR3 in DNA: TGTGCCAGCAGCTTATCGGGGGAAGGCGCTGAAGCTTTCTTT.

In nucleotides, the CDR3 is TGTGCCAGCAGTCTGCCCAATCGGGACTACAATGAGCAGTTCTTC. It translates to CASSLPNRDYNEQFF. The chain employs TRBV3-1 and TRBJ2-1; D is possibly TRBD2 (5 bases). Looked up from germline, CDR1 is LGHDT and CDR2 is YNNKEL (reference sequence). The V end lost 6 bases, the J end lost 3 bases, and 15 bases lay between the germline ends. The CDR3 extends over 15 amino acids.

This clonotype has a count of ten or more. The chain recombines TRBV29-1 with TRBJ2-6; D is ambiguous. The length of the CDR3 is 12 residues. Germline-derived CDR1 and CDR2 are SQVTM and ANQGSEA. The CDR3 spells CACLSGANVLTF. The CDR3 nucleotides are TGCGCCTGCCTCTCTGGGGCCAACGTCCTGACTTTC. The entire variable domain, with the rest obtained from reference TRBV29-1 and TRBJ2-6, is as follows: SAVISQKPSRDICQRGTSLTIQCQVDSQVTMMFWYRQQPGQSLTLIATANQGSEATYESGFVIDKFPISRPNLTFSTLTVSNMSPEDSSIYLCACLSGANVLTFGAGSRLTVL.

This clonotype was counted at least ten times. The chain has TRBV12-3 or TRBV12-4 and TRBJ2-5, with 8 bases lining up with TRBD1. The CDR3 sequence is 15 residues long. V was pared by 5 bases and J by 2 bases, with 7 bases of the junction left unmatched. CDR3 loop: CASSLRTGLQETQYF. The CDR3 nucleotides read TGTGCCAGCAGTCTACGGACAGGGTTACAAGAGACCCAGTACTTC.

This clonotype was picked up many times. The rearrangement links TRBV7-9 to TRBJ1-1; TRBD1 matches 8 bases. V lost 5 bases to trimming and J lost 2 bases; unmatched junction nucleotides: 16. Looked up from germline, CDR1 is SEHNR and CDR2 is FQNEAQ (reference sequence). The CDR3 spans 18 residues. The CDR3 nucleotides read TGTGCCAGCAGCCGGGGGAAGGGACAGGACGTGGGTAACACTGAAGCTTTCTTT. This translates into CASSRGKGQDVGNTEAFF.

This clonotype has at least ten counts. The chain has TRBV2 and TRBJ1-2; no reliable D call. CDR3 size: 11 residues. The V end lost 4 bases, the J end lost 6 bases, and 6 bases lay between the germline ends. Looked up from germline, CDR1 is SNHLY and CDR2 is FYNNEI. The CDR3 nucleotides are TGTGCCAGCAGTGTAAAGGATGGCTACACCTTC. It specifies CASSVKDGYTF.

This clonotype showed up many times. The chain links TRBV28 to TRBJ2-1; D is possibly TRBD2 (6 bases). CDR3 length: 14 residues. The germline gives CDR1 MDHEN, CDR2 SYDVKM. V was pared by 8 bases and J by 2 bases, with 13 bases between. The CDR3 sequence is CASAGGRPYNEQFF. The CDR3 DNA is TGTGCCAGCGCCGGGGGACGGCCCTACAATGAGCAGTTCTTC. Full variable domain (remainder filled in from reference TRBV28 and TRBJ2-1): DVKVTQSSRYLVKRTGEKVFLECVQDMDHENMFWYRQDPGLGLRLIYFSYDVKMKEKGDIPEGYSVSREKKERFSLILESASTNQTSMYLCASAGGRPYNEQFFGPGTRLTVL.

Many counts were recorded for this clonotype. The chain has TRBV11-3 and TRBJ2-7; perhaps TRBD1 as D (5 bases). The germline V gene encodes CDR1 SGHNT and CDR2 YENEEA. Between the trimmed V and J ends, which lost 5 bases and 2 bases, there was a span of 13 bases. CDR3 length: 14 residues. The CDR3 is CASSHDSNPYEQYF. The CDR3 coding sequence is TGTGCCAGCAGCCACGACAGTAATCCCTACGAGCAGTACTTC. Based on the CDR3 plus reference TRBV11-3 and TRBJ2-7, the full variable domain is EAGVVQSPRYKIIEKKQPVAFWCNPISGHNTLYWYLQNLGQGPELLIRYENEEAVDDSQLPKDRFSAERLKGVDSTLKIQPAELGDSAVYLCASSHDSNPYEQYFGPGTRLTVT.

The chain couples TRBV7-9 to TRBJ2-1; a possible D gene is TRBD2 (5 bases). Per the germline V gene, CDR1 is SEHNR and CDR2 is FQNEAQ (reference sequence). With 10 bases removed from V and 9 bases from J, the gap between germline ends came to 16 bases. This CDR3 has 12 amino acids. The CDR3 DNA is TGTGCCATAATTACAGCGGTGAGTGAGCAGTTCTTC. Translating gives CAIITAVSEQFF.

This clonotype was found a few times. The rearrangement joins TRBV6-5 to TRBJ1-6; 7 bases map to TRBD1. The CDR3 contains 15 residues. Germline V lookup: CDR1 MNHEY, CDR2 SVGAGI. The ends lost 10 bases at V and 5 bases at J; junction bases unmatched: 11. The CDR3 protein is CATNRQGRNNSPLHF. CDR3 in DNA: TGTGCCACCAACCGACAGGGAAGGAATAATTCACCCCTCCACTTT.

V and J are TRBV11-2 and TRBJ2-3; D is perhaps TRBD1 or TRBD2 (5 bases each). Germline V gene data show CDR1 as SGHAT and CDR2 as FQNNGV. The CDR3 runs to 17 residues. V shed 5 bases and J shed 0 bases, with 18 bases lying between them. In DNA form, the CDR3 reads TGTGCCAGCAGCACCTGGGACCTGGCAGCTAGCACAGATACGCAGTATTTT. Encoded protein: CASSTWDLAASTDTQYF.

This clonotype was detected a few times. This chain links TRBV9 with TRBJ2-7; D gene ambiguous. This CDR3 has 14 amino acids. Germline lookup yields CDR1 SGDLS and CDR2 YYNGEE. V lost 0 bases, J lost 0 bases, and 7 bases lay in between. The CDR3 DNA sequence: TGTGCCAGCAGCGTAGGGCAGTTCTCCTACGAGCAGTACTTC. It codes for CASSVGQFSYEQYF.

The sample holds a few counts of this clonotype. This chain connects TRBV3-1 to TRBJ1-2, with 8 bases lining up with TRBD1. This CDR3 is built from 15 residues. With V trimmed by 5 bases and J by 7 bases, 12 bases remained unmatched. Per the germline V gene, CDR1 is LGHDT and CDR2 is YNNKEL (reference sequence). CDR3 protein: CASSSRDRLSGGYTF. CDR3 coding DNA: TGTGCCAGCAGCAGCCGGGACAGGTTATCGGGTGGCTACACCTTC.

This clonotype turned up a few times. The rearrangement uses TRBV20-1 and TRBJ1-4, with a tentative D call TRBD1 (5 bases). V was clipped by 5 bases and J by 0 bases, with 10 bases between them. The CDR3 is 14 residues long. The germline V gene has CDR1 DFQATT and CDR2 SNEGSKA (reference sequence). DNA of the CDR3: TGCAGTGCTGCGGGGGGGGCAACTAATGAAAAACTGTTTTTT. It specifies CSAAGGATNEKLFF.

This clonotype was observed once. The chain links TRBV29-1 to TRBJ2-1; possible D gene TRBD1, 6 bases. Trimming cost V 5 bases and J 7 bases, with 12 bases left between them. Germline CDR1 and CDR2: SQVTM and ANQGSEA. This CDR3 is built from 12 residues. The CDR3 loop is CSVFQGWNEQFF. In DNA form, the CDR3 reads TGCAGCGTTTTCCAGGGGTGGAATGAGCAGTTCTTC.

As to this clonotype: The junction departs from the called germline gene at one end, perhaps through a read error. This rearrangement joins TRBV7-6 to TRBJ2-5; a possible D gene is TRBD1 (5 bases). Germline-derived CDR1 and CDR2 are SGHVS and FNYEAQ. The CDR3 is made up of 14 amino acids. In DNA, the CDR3 is TGTGTCAGCAGCTTAGGGGCAGTACAAGAGACCCAGTACTTC. It yields the protein CVSSLGAVQETQYF.

The chain carries TRBV28 and TRBJ2-7; TRBD1 matches at 10 bases. The length of the CDR3 is 16 residues. Germline CDR1 MDHEN, CDR2 SYDVKM. V shed 3 bases, J shed 5 bases, and the junction held 10 bases outside the gene matches. The CDR3 loop is CASSFVRDRGRDEQYF. The CDR3 DNA follows: TGTGCCAGCAGTTTTGTCCGGGACAGGGGTCGGGACGAGCAGTACTTC.